Sequencing of this TCR beta chain was carried out in a study of blood T cell repertoires in COVID-19. Study at large: Sites across the United States, Italy and Spain contributed samples from acute and convalescent COVID-19. PBMCs, B-cell-depleted T cells, or T cells provided the cDNA or gDNA that made up the material.

Germline V lookup: CDR1 MNHNS, CDR2 SASEGT. CDR3 length: 15 amino acids. The V gene end was trimmed by 0 bases and the J gene end by 1 base; junction bases not matched to a gene: 2. The table came from immunoSEQ multiplex PCR; TCRdb's copy has only in-frame clones and leaves some out. Found here are about 130,000 clones, roughly three quarters of them singletons; the top ten hold approximately 2%. V and J are TRBV6-1 and TRBJ2-5; 7 bases agree with TRBD1. Material for sequencing was peripheral blood. The receptor was derived from a woman aged 70-85 years with acute or convalescent COVID-19. The CDR3 spells CASSEARDSQETQYF. The CDR3 nucleotides are TGTGCCAGCAGTGAAGCAAGGGACAGCCAAGAGACCCAGTACTTC.